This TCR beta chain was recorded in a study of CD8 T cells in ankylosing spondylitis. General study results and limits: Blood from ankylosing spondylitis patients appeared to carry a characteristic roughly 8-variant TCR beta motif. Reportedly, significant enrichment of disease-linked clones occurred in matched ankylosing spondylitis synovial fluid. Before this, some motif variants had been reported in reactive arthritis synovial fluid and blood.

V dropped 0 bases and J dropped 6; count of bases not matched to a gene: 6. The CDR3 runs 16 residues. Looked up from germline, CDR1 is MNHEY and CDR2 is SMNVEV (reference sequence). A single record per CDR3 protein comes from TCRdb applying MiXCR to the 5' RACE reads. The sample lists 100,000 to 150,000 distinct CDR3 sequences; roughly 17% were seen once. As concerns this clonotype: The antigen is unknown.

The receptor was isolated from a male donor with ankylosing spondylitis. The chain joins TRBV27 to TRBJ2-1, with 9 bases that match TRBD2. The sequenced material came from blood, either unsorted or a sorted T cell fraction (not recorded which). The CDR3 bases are TGTGCCAGCAGTTTATCTAGCGGGAGAGGGCTCAATGAGCAGTTCTTC. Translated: CASSLSSGRGLNEQFF.